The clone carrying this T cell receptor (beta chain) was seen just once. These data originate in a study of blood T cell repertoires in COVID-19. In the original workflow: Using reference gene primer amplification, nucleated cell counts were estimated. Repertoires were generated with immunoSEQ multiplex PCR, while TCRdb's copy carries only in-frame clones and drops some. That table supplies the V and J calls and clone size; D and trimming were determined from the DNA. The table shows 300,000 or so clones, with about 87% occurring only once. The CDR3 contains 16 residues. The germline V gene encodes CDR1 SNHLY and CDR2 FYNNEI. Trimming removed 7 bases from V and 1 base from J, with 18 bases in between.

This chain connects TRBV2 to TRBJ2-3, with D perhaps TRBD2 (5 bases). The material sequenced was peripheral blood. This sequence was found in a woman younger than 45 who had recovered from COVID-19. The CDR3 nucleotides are TGTGCCAGCAATCCCGTCAAGGGAGCAGGCACAGATACGCAGTATTTT. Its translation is CASNPVKGAGTDTQYF.